These 8 T cell receptor beta chains share one sample of origin, sequenced in a study of blood T cells in healthy people across ages. Through a sample-barcoded 5' primer and a J-beta primer mix, a second PCR was run for roughly 7 to 12 cycles. TCRdb re-analysed the 5' RACE reads in MiXCR, keeping a single row per CDR3 protein. The data show around 1,000,000 distinct CDR3 sequences, approximately 25% seen once. This sample was also put to use in a study of T cells of mothers and their children.

Material: blood. The receptors shown here come from a girl between 2 and 10 years old in good health.

This clonotype was observed a few times. J is TRBJ2-5 and V is TRBV5-1; either TRBD1 or TRBD2 may fit D (5 bases each). Between the trimmed V and J ends, which lost 0 bases and 2 bases, there was a span of 11 bases. CDR3 size: 15 residues. Germline CDR1 is SGHRS and CDR2 is YFSETQ. CDR3 in amino acids: CASSLEGPSQETQYF. The CDR3 nucleotides read TGCGCCAGCAGCTTGGAGGGACCCTCGCAAGAGACCCAGTACTTC.

This rearrangement joins TRBV25-1 to TRBJ2-5; D unresolved. The assigned J gene may be wrong: the sequence end matches TRBJ2-1 better. From germline, CDR1 is MGHDK and CDR2 SYGVNS. CDR3 size: 14 residues. CDR3: CASSDNGLYNEQFF. The CDR3 DNA reads TGTGCCAGCAGTGATAACGGGTTATACAATGAGCAGTTCTTC.

This clonotype was detected a few times. V usage is TRBV7-2 and J usage is TRBJ2-5; perhaps TRBD2 as D (6 bases). CDR1 and CDR2 from the germline V gene are SGHTA and FQGNSA. The CDR3 loop spans 15 amino acids. Deletions cut 1 base from V and 0 bases from J, with 9 bases between. Here the CDR3 reads CASSLEGTHQETQYF. CDR3 DNA sequence: TGTGCCAGCAGCTTAGAAGGGACTCACCAAGAGACCCAGTACTTC.

Only a few counts were recorded for this clonotype. J is TRBJ2-7 and V is TRBV6-8, with D perhaps TRBD2 (7 bases). The CDR3 is made up of 13 amino acids. The germline V gene has CDR1 MNHGY and CDR2 SAAAGT. V lost 4 bases and J lost 6, with 13 bases in between. The CDR3 DNA reads TGTGCCAGCAGTTTTACAGGGAGGGGCGAGCAGTACTTC. It is translated as CASSFTGRGEQYF.

The J gene is TRBJ2-7, the V gene TRBV20-1, with TRBD2 as a possible D gene (5 bases). Germline V gene data show CDR1 as DFQATT and CDR2 as SNEGSKA (reference sequence). Trimming left V 5 bases short and J 5 bases short, with 19 bases between. The CDR3 runs to 14 residues. CDR3 sequence (DNA): TGCAGTGCTCGATACTGGACTGACGCCAACGAGCAGTACTTC. Amino acids: CSARYWTDANEQYF.

This clonotype has at least ten counts. The chain combines TRBV20-1 with TRBJ2-5; no firm D call. This CDR3 contains 11 residues. Germline CDR1 is DFQATT and CDR2 is SNEGSKA (reference sequence). V was pared by 3 bases and J by 5 bases, with 7 bases between. The DNA for the CDR3 is TGCAGTGCTAGGCTGGGGGAGACCCAGTACTTC. It encodes CSARLGETQYF.

This chain uses TRBV3-1 with TRBJ2-5, with D unresolved. CDR1 is LGHDT and CDR2 is YNNKEL in the germline V gene (reference sequence). The CDR3 contains 13 residues. The germline V and J ends were trimmed by 1 base and 0 bases, with 3 bases remaining between them. The CDR3 DNA sequence: TGTGCCAGCAGCCAAGGAAACCAAGAGACCCAGTACTTC. Its translation is CASSQGNQETQYF.

This sequence joins TRBV12-3 or TRBV12-4 and TRBJ1-3, with D hard to call. The V end lost 7 bases, the J end lost 0 bases, and 13 bases lay between the germline ends. This CDR3 contains 15 residues. CDR3: CASTPTWASGNTIYF. CDR3 nucleotide sequence: TGTGCCAGCACCCCCACATGGGCCTCTGGAAACACCATATATTTT.